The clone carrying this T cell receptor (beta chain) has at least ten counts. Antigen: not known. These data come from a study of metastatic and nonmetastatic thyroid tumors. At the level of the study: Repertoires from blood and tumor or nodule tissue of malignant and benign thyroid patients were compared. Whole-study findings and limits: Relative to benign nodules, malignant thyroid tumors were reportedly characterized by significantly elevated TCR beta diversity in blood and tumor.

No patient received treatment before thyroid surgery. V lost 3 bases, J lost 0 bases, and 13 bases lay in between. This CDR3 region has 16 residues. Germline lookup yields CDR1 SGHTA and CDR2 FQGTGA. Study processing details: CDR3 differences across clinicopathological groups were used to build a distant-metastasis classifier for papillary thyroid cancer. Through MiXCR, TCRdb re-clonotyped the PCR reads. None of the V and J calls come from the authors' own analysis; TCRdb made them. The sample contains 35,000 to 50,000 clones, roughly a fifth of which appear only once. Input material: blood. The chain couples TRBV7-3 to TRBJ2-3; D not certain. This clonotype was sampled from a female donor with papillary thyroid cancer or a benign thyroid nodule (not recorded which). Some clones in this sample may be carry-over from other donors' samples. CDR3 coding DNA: TGTGCCAGCAGCTTGTCGGCCGCTACTAGCACAGATACGCAGTATTTT. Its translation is CASSLSAATSTDTQYF. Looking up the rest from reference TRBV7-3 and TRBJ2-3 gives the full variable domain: GAGVSQTPSNKVTEKGKYVELRCDPISGHTALYWYRQSLGQGPEFLIYFQGTGAADDSGLPNDRFFAVRPEGSVSTLKIQRTERGDSAVYLCASSLSAATSTDTQYFGPGTRLTVL.